This TCR beta chain was sequenced in a study of shared clonotypes between healthy human individuals. Deletions cut 6 bases from V and 4 bases from J, with 4 bases between. The CDR3 contains 11 residues. Germline V gene sequence: CDR1 MDHEN, CDR2 SYDVKM. Study-level results: The rarefaction results pointed to incomplete sorted-subset sequencing despite large depth.

TCRdb's table, derived via immunoSEQ multiplex PCR, lists solely in-frame clones and lacks some. Here the sample spans about 1 million clones, approximately 76% being singletons. Worth noting for this clone: Its antigen is not identified.

The sequenced material came from memory CD4+ T cells sorted from blood. Subset reported: CD45RA-negative fraction. The receptor was isolated from a man between 18 and 29 years old in good health. J is TRBJ2-4 and V is TRBV28, with D unresolved. In nucleotides, the CDR3 is TGTGCCAGCAGCTCTAAAAACATTCAGTACTTC. Translating gives CASSSKNIQYF.